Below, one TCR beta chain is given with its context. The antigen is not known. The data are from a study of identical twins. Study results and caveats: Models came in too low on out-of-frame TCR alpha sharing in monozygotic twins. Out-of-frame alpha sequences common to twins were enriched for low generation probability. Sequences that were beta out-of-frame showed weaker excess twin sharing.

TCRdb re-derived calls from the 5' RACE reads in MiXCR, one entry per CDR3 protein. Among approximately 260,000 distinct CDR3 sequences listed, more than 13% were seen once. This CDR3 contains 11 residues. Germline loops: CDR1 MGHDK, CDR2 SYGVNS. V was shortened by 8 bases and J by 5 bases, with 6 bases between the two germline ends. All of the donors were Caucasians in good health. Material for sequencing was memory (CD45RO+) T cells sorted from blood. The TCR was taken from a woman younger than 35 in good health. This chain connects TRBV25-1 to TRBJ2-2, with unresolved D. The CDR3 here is CASGRTGELFF. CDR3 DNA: TGTGCCAGCGGGCGGACCGGGGAGCTGTTTTTT. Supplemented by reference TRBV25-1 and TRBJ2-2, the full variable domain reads EADIYQTPRYLVIGTGKKITLECSQTMGHDKMYWYQQDPGMELHLIHYSYGVNSTEKGDLSSESTVSRIRTEHFPLTLESARPSHTSQYLCASGRTGELFFGEGSRLTVL.